This passage covers 16 T cell receptor beta chains from one sample sequenced in a study of OX40 agonist ivuxolimab in advanced cancers. The table came from immunoSEQ multiplex PCR; TCRdb's copy has only in-frame clones and leaves some out. Among over 85,000 clones listed, 85% to 95% were seen once. The sample was CD4+ or CD8+ T cells sorted from blood, taken in a trial of the OX40 agonist ivuxolimab. These receptor sequences come from an adult with an advanced solid tumor such as melanoma, head and neck, liver or kidney cancer.

The rearrangement joins TRBV6-5 to TRBJ2-6; D unclear. CDR1 and CDR2 from the germline V gene are MNHEY and SVGAGI. This CDR3 is 15 amino acids long. Trimming shortened V by 4 bases and J by 0 bases, and 7 bases separated the two germline ends. The CDR3 nucleotides read TGTGCCAGCAGTTCAGCGTCCTCTGGGGCCAACGTCCTGACTTTC. This gives the protein CASSSASSGANVLTF.

This clone has a single count. The chain is built from TRBV7-9 and TRBJ1-1; perhaps TRBD1 as D (6 bases). Germline loops: CDR1 SEHNR, CDR2 FQNEAQ (reference sequence). Deletions cut 4 bases from V and 1 base from J, with 10 bases between. The CDR3 is made up of 14 amino acids. The CDR3 DNA reads TGTGCCAGCAGCTCCCCGGGACAGAACACTGAAGCTTTCTTT. Its protein product is CASSSPGQNTEAFF.

This chain connects TRBV28 to TRBJ1-2, with a weak D call TRBD1 (5 bases). Germline V gene data show CDR1 as MDHEN and CDR2 as SYDVKM. This CDR3 is built from 16 residues. The germline V and J ends were trimmed by 3 bases and 8 bases, with 22 bases remaining between them. CDR3 region: CASSFLDGGRTRGYTF. For the CDR3, the DNA is TGTGCCAGCAGTTTTCTTGACGGGGGGAGGACAAGGGGCTACACCTTC.

The rearrangement joins TRBV6-6 to TRBJ2-7; perhaps TRBD1 as D (5 bases). V shed 3 bases and J shed 4 bases, with 13 bases lying between them. In germline, CDR1 is MNHNY, CDR2 SVGAGI (reference sequence). The CDR3 extends over 14 amino acids. Here the CDR3 reads CASSYTGGRYEQYF. The CDR3 DNA is TGTGCCAGCAGTTATACAGGTGGTCGTTACGAGCAGTACTTC.

The V call is TRBV9, the J call TRBJ2-3, with 10 bases lining up with TRBD2. Germline lookup yields CDR1 SGDLS and CDR2 YYNGEE. The CDR3 sequence is 16 residues long. V dropped 4 bases and J dropped 0; count of bases not matched to a gene: 5. CDR3 loop: CASSPLSGRSTDTQYF. The CDR3 region has the DNA TGTGCCAGCAGCCCGCTTAGCGGGAGGAGCACAGATACGCAGTATTTT.

This chain joins TRBV20-1 and TRBJ1-2; the D is unclear. The germline gives CDR1 DFQATT, CDR2 SNEGSKA (reference sequence). The CDR3 sequence is 10 residues long. V was trimmed by 6 bases and J by 6 bases, leaving 8 bases between them. The CDR3, as DNA: TGCAGTGCCGCAGAGAATGGCTACACCTTC. Translating it yields CSAAENGYTF.

This chain links TRBV29-1 with TRBJ2-1; 9 nucleotides match TRBD2. Germline trimming cut 7 bases from V and 4 bases from J; bases unmatched to any gene: 11. This CDR3 is 15 amino acids long. Germline V gene sequence: CDR1 SQVTM, CDR2 ANQGSEA. The CDR3 DNA reads TGCAGCGCCTTTGATAGCGGGAGACCGTACAATGAGCAGTTCTTC. Translation: CSAFDSGRPYNEQFF.

This sequence joins TRBV28 and TRBJ2-7; tentative D call: TRBD1 (6 bases). Germline assignment: CDR1 MDHEN and CDR2 SYDVKM. With 7 bases removed from V and 3 bases from J, the gap between germline ends came to 13 bases. The CDR3 has 13 amino acids. The CDR3 loop is CASTLAGVYEQYF. The DNA of the CDR3 is TGTGCCAGCACCCTTGCAGGGGTCTACGAGCAGTACTTC. The full variable domain, in which reference TRBV28 and TRBJ2-7 provide the parts outside the CDR3, is DVKVTQSSRYLVKRTGEKVFLECVQDMDHENMFWYRQDPGLGLRLIYFSYDVKMKEKGDIPEGYSVSREKKERFSLILESASTNQTSMYLCASTLAGVYEQYFGPGTRLTVT.

V and J are TRBV5-5 and TRBJ2-7, with TRBD1 identical over 7 bases. The CDR3 contains 17 residues. V lost 0 bases, J lost 6 bases, and 15 bases stayed unmatched. Per the germline V gene, CDR1 is SGHKS and CDR2 is YYEKEE (reference sequence). CDR3 DNA sequence: TGTGCCAGCAGCTTGGCCACGACAGGGCCGCTCAGGGGCGAGCAGTACTTC. It specifies CASSLATTGPLRGEQYF.

This clone showed up just once. This chain links TRBV5-5 with TRBJ2-5, with unresolved D. CDR1 is SGHKS, CDR2 YYEKEE, per germline (reference sequence). Trimming cost V 0 bases and J 5 bases, with 2 bases left between them. The CDR3 totals 11 residues. The CDR3 sequence is CASSLVETQYF. CDR3 bases: TGTGCCAGCAGCTTGGTTGAGACCCAGTACTTC.

This clone was found a few times. V usage is TRBV6-6 and J usage is TRBJ1-5; D is perhaps TRBD1 (6 bases). The CDR3 extends over 13 amino acids. V was pared by 10 bases and J by 3 bases, with 13 bases between. Germline values: CDR1 MNHNY, CDR2 SVGAGI (reference sequence). The CDR3 nucleotides are TGTGCCACACACAGGGCTCCCAATCAGCCCCAGCATTTT. Amino acids: CATHRAPNQPQHF.

CDR3 sequence (DNA): TGCGCCAGCAGCCCCTCGCGCTCGGGGTCGGGAAATCAGCCCCAGCATTTT. Its translation: CASSPSRSGSGNQPQHF. The chain uses TRBV4-3 and TRBJ1-5; no definite D call. Germline V gives CDR1 LGHNA, CDR2 YSLEER. This CDR3 region has 17 residues. Trimming took off 4 bases at V and 4 bases at J, with 20 bases between the two ends.

This chain links TRBV6-5 with TRBJ2-3; 8 nucleotides match TRBD1. The CDR3 contains 14 residues. V gave up 5 bases and J gave up 0 bases; unmatched junction bases: 1. CDR1 and CDR2 from the germline V gene are MNHEY and SVGAGI. The chain's CDR3 is CASSRQGSTDTQYF. The CDR3 region has the DNA TGTGCCAGCAGTCGACAGGGGAGCACAGATACGCAGTATTTT.

Only a few counts were recorded for this clone. This rearrangement joins TRBV30 to TRBJ1-1; weak D call: TRBD1 (5 bases). Germline V gene data show CDR1 as GTSNPN and CDR2 as SVGIG (reference sequence). This CDR3 is 14 amino acids long. V shed 0 bases and J shed 3 bases, with 11 bases lying between them. The CDR3 loop reads CAWSVRRGDTEAFF. Here the CDR3 DNA reads TGTGCCTGGAGTGTACGTAGGGGCGACACTGAAGCTTTCTTT.

The V call is TRBV30, the J call TRBJ2-7; 8 bases align to TRBD1. CDR3 size: 13 residues. Trimming removed 1 base from V and 3 bases from J; junction bases left unmatched: 2. Germline loops: CDR1 GTSNPN, CDR2 SVGIG (reference sequence). CDR3 in DNA: TGTGCCTGGAGTGGGGGGACAGGCTACGAGCAGTACTTC. Residues: CAWSGGTGYEQYF.

This chain joins TRBV7-3 and TRBJ1-6; 8 bases are shared with TRBD1. The V gene's germline CDR1 is SGHTA and CDR2 FQGTGA. The CDR3 spans 17 residues. V was clipped by 0 bases and J by 7 bases; unmatched bases: 8. The CDR3 here is CASSLTGQGAGNSPLHF. DNA for the CDR3: TGTGCCAGCAGCTTAACAGGGCAGGGGGCGGGCAATTCACCCCTCCACTTT. The whole variable domain, remainder taken from reference TRBV7-3 and TRBJ1-6, is GAGVSQTPSNKVTEKGKYVELRCDPISGHTALYWYRQSLGQGPEFLIYFQGTGAADDSGLPNDRFFAVRPEGSVSTLKIQRTERGDSAVYLCASSLTGQGAGNSPLHFGNGTRLTVT.